Each of the 19 T cell receptor beta chains below was sequenced from the same sample in a study of blood T cell repertoires in COVID-19. Libraries were prepared by immunoSEQ multiplex PCR; TCRdb keeps only in-frame clonotypes and omits some of them. Of approximately 380,000 clones in the sample, 90% to 95% are singletons; the top ten hold about 0.86%. The specimen sequenced was PBMCs or T cells enriched from blood (not recorded which). The receptors originated from a woman between 40 and 50 years old who had been exposed to COVID-19.

The V gene is TRBV18, the J gene TRBJ1-2; D is unresolved. Germline V gives CDR1 KGHSH, CDR2 LQKENI. Trimming left V 3 bases short and J 3 bases short, with 8 bases between. The CDR3 covers 13 residues. For the CDR3, the DNA is TGTGCCAGCTCACCCCGGGAAGACTATGGCTACACCTTC. Translating gives CASSPREDYGYTF.

The chain combines TRBV6-2 or TRBV6-3 with TRBJ2-2; 9 bases match TRBD1. The CDR3 loop spans 15 amino acids. After removal of 6 bases from V and 4 bases from J, the junction contained 6 bases not matched to a gene. Germline CDR1 is MNHEY and CDR2 is SVGEGT. The CDR3 region is CASSRQGGITGELFF. Written as DNA, the CDR3 is TGTGCCAGCAGCCGACAGGGGGGGATCACCGGGGAGCTGTTTTTT.

V is TRBV3-1 (or the pseudogene TRBV3-2) and J is TRBJ2-3; TRBD2 agrees at 9 bases. Trimming took 2 bases from V and 1 from J; bases not matched to a gene: 1. Per the germline V gene, CDR1 is LGHDT and CDR2 is YNNKEL (reference sequence). This CDR3 region has 15 residues. The CDR3 DNA reads TGTGCCAGCAGCCAACGGACTAGCGGCACAGATACGCAGTATTTT. Translating gives CASSQRTSGTDTQYF.

The rearrangement joins TRBV2 to TRBJ1-6; D unresolved. The length of the CDR3 is 14 residues. Trimming stripped 7 bases from V and 8 bases from J, with 15 bases between. The germline V gene encodes CDR1 SNHLY and CDR2 FYNNEI. CDR3 sequence: CASKGRGFYSPLHF. In nucleotides, the CDR3 is TGTGCCAGCAAAGGCCGCGGCTTCTATTCACCCCTCCACTTT.

About this clone: The identical CDR3 is also encoded by other nucleotide sequences in the sample. This chain links TRBV5-1 with TRBJ2-3, with unresolved D. CDR1 and CDR2 (germline): SGHRS, YFSETQ. V lost 0 bases and J 3 bases, leaving 5 bases between the germline ends. This CDR3 has 13 amino acids. The CDR3 DNA reads as TGCGCCAGCAGCTTGGCCTCTACAGATACGCAGTATTTT. It encodes CASSLASTDTQYF.

V is TRBV25-1 and J is TRBJ2-3; TRBD2 agrees at 7 bases. The J segment lost 2 bases and the V segment lost 4 bases, leaving 3 bases of the junction unmatched. Germline lookup yields CDR1 MGHDK and CDR2 SYGVNS. CDR3 length equals 14 residues. CDR3 bases: TGTGCCAGCAGTGGGGGGAGGGACACAGATACGCAGTATTTT. Translated: CASSGGRDTDTQYF.

This rearrangement joins TRBV27 to TRBJ2-3; possible D gene TRBD2, 7 bases. CDR1 MNHEY and CDR2 SMNVEV come from the germline V gene (reference sequence). The V end lost 6 bases, the J end lost 2 bases, and 15 bases lay between the germline ends. CDR3 length: 15 amino acids. The CDR3 spells CASRKNRDYTDTQYF. The CDR3 coding sequence is TGTGCCAGCAGGAAGAACAGGGACTACACAGATACGCAGTATTTT.

This clone was seen once. The rearrangement links TRBV19 to TRBJ1-2, with 7 bases matching TRBD1. This CDR3 has 16 amino acids. After removal of 1 base from V and 6 bases from J, the junction contained 11 bases not matched to a gene. Germline V CDR1 and CDR2: LNHDA, SQIVND (reference sequence). This CDR3 reads CASSIALTGFTHGYTF. CDR3 nucleotide sequence: TGTGCCAGTAGTATAGCCTTGACAGGGTTTACTCATGGCTACACCTTC.

The genes are TRBV7-3 and TRBJ2-1; TRBD1 aligns across 7 bases. Germline trimming cut 5 bases from V and 5 bases from J; bases unmatched to any gene: 9. This CDR3 comprises 15 residues. From germline, CDR1 is SGHTA and CDR2 FQGTGA. This CDR3 reads CASSRNPGGNNEQFF. The CDR3 DNA is TGTGCCAGCAGCCGGAACCCAGGGGGTAACAATGAGCAGTTCTTC.

This rearrangement joins TRBV6-4 to TRBJ1-2, with D possibly being TRBD1 (5 bases). Germline V gene sequence: CDR1 MRHNA, CDR2 SNTAGT. V shed 6 bases and J shed 6 bases, with 20 bases lying between them. CDR3 size: 15 residues. CDR3 in amino acids: CASSNTAQGGNGYTF. The CDR3 DNA reads TGTGCCAGCAGCAATACCGCGCAGGGAGGGAATGGCTACACCTTC.

The chain recombines TRBV11-3 with TRBJ2-7; no definite D call. Per the germline V gene, CDR1 is SGHNT and CDR2 is YENEEA. The CDR3 is 12 residues long. The V end was cut by 6 bases, the J end by 0 bases, with 6 bases between. The CDR3 nucleotides are TGTGCCAGCAGTCCGAGCTCCTACGAGCAGTACTTC. It translates to CASSPSSYEQYF.

The chain uses TRBV7-9 and TRBJ1-4; D is ambiguous. CDR3 length equals 16 residues. In germline, CDR1 is SEHNR, CDR2 FQNEAQ (reference sequence). V lost 4 bases and J lost 7, with 19 bases in between. This CDR3 reads CASSSPAREGSEKLFF. CDR3 DNA sequence: TGTGCCAGCAGCTCCCCGGCGAGGGAGGGTTCTGAAAAACTGTTTTTT.

This sequence joins TRBV6-5 and TRBJ2-1, with a tentative D call TRBD2 (6 bases). The germline CDR1 and CDR2 sequences are MNHEY and SVGAGI. The CDR3 covers 16 residues. V was shortened by 2 bases and J by 10 bases, with 21 bases between the two germline ends. In nucleotides, the CDR3 is TGTGCCAGCAGTTACCAACTAGCCGGCGGGATAGAAGAGCAGTTCTTC. Residues: CASSYQLAGGIEEQFF.

This clone was detected only once. The gene calls are TRBV10-3 and TRBJ2-5, with D perhaps matching TRBD1 (6 bases). The germline V gene encodes CDR1 ENHRY and CDR2 SYGVKD. V lost 0 bases and J lost 1, with 18 bases in between. The CDR3 runs to 18 residues. The CDR3 bases are TGTGCCATCAGTGAGTCGACTCCTATAGACAGGACCCAAGAGACCCAGTACTTC. Amino acids: CAISESTPIDRTQETQYF.

The rearrangement links TRBV5-4 to TRBJ2-1, with 7 bases fitting TRBD1. The germline V gene encodes CDR1 SGHNT and CDR2 YYREEE (reference sequence). CDR3 length: 14 amino acids. Germline trimming cut 4 bases from V and 10 bases from J; bases unmatched to any gene: 11. The CDR3 DNA is TGTGCCAGCAGCGCATCGACAGGGTATGGGGAGCAGTTCTTC. Its protein is CASSASTGYGEQFF.

This clone was seen once. The chain uses TRBV6-5 and TRBJ2-7, with 8 bases aligning to TRBD1. Germline loops: CDR1 MNHEY, CDR2 SVGAGI. CDR3 length: 13 amino acids. Trimming took 7 bases from V and 2 from J; bases not matched to a gene: 4. This chain's CDR3 is CASKGTGAYEQYF. As DNA, the CDR3 is TGTGCCAGCAAGGGGACAGGTGCCTACGAGCAGTACTTC.

V usage is TRBV7-9 and J usage is TRBJ2-6; 7 positions match TRBD2. The length of the CDR3 is 16 residues. Trimming removed 6 bases from V and 0 bases from J; junction bases left unmatched: 5. Per germline, CDR1 SEHNR and CDR2 FQNEAQ (reference sequence). CDR3 region: CASRSGGSSGANVLTF. The CDR3 DNA reads TGTGCCAGCAGGTCCGGGGGGAGCTCTGGGGCCAACGTCCTGACTTTC.

J is TRBJ2-1 and V is TRBV6-2 or TRBV6-3, with 11 bases lining up with TRBD2. Germline trimming cut 3 bases from V and 9 bases from J; bases unmatched to any gene: 7. Germline loops: CDR1 MNHEY, CDR2 SVGEGT. CDR3 length: 15 residues. For the CDR3, the DNA is TGTGCCAGCAGTTATTCACTAGCGGGAGAACTTGAGCAGTTCTTC. It codes for CASSYSLAGELEQFF.

V usage is TRBV7-9 and J usage is TRBJ1-4; D is uncertain. Germline values: CDR1 SEHNR, CDR2 FQNEAQ (reference sequence). The V and J ends lost 4 bases and 8 bases respectively, with 11 bases between them. This CDR3 spans 13 amino acids. CDR3 in amino acids: CASSSGSGEKLFF. The CDR3 nucleotides read TGTGCCAGCAGCTCGGGTTCGGGGGAAAAACTGTTTTTT.